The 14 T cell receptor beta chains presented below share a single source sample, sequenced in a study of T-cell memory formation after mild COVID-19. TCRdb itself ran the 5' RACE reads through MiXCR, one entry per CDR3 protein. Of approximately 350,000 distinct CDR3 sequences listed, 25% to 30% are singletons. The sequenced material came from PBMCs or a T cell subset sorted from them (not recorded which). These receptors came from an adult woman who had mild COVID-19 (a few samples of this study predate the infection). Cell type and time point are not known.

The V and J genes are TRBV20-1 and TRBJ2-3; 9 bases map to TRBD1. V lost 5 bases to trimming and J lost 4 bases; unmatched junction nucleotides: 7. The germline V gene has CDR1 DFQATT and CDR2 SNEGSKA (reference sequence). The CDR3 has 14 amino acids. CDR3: CSAGLRDRADTQYF. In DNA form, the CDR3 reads TGCAGTGCTGGCTTACGGGACAGGGCAGATACGCAGTATTTT.

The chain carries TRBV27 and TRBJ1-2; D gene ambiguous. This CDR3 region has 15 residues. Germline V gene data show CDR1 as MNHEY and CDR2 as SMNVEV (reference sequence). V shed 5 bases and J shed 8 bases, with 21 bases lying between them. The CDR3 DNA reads TGTGCCAGCAGTGCCCTAGGACCCGGATATGGGGGCTACACCTTC. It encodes CASSALGPGYGGYTF.

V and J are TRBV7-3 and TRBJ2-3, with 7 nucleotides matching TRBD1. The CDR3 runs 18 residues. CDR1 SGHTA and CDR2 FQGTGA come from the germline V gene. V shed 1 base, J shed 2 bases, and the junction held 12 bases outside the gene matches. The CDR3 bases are TGTGCCAGCAGCTTAAGCAGACAGGGCCTACGGGTCACAGATACGCAGTATTTT. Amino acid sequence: CASSLSRQGLRVTDTQYF.

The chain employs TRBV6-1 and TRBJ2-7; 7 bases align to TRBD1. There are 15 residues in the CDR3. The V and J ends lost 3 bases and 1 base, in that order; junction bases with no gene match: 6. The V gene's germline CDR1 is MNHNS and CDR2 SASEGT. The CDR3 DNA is TGTGCCAGCAGTGAGCGCGCGACAGGGTCCTACGAGCAGTACTTC. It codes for CASSERATGSYEQYF.

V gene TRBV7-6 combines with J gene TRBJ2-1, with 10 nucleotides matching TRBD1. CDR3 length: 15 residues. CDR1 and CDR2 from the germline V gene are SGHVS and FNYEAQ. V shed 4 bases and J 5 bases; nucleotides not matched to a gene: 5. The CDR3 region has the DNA TGTGCCAGCAGCTCAAGGGACAGGGGAGACAATGAGCAGTTCTTC. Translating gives CASSSRDRGDNEQFF.

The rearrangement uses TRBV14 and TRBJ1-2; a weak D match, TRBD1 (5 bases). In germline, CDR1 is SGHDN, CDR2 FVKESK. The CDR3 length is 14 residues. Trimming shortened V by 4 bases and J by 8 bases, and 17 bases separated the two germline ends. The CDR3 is CASSPPRDGGGYTF. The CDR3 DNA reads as TGTGCCAGCAGCCCCCCCAGGGACGGGGGAGGCTACACCTTC.

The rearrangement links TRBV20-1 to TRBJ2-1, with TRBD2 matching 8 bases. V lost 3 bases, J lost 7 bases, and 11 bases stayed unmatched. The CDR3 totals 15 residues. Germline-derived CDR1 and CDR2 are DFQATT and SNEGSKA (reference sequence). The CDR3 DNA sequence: TGCAGTGCTAGTGGCGGGGGGCGCCCGGGTAATGAGCAGTTCTTC. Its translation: CSASGGGRPGNEQFF.

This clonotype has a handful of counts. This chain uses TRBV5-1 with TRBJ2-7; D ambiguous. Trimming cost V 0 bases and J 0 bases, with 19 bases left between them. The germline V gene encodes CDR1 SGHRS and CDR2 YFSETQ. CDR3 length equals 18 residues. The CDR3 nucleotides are TGCGCCAGCAGCTTGGCCGGGTTAGTGGGCACTTTCTCCTACGAGCAGTACTTC. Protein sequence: CASSLAGLVGTFSYEQYF.

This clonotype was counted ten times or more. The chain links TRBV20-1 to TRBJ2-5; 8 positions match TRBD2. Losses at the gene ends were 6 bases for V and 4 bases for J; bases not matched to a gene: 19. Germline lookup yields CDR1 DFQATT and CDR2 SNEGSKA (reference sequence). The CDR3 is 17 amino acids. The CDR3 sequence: CSARGERDSNMRETQYF. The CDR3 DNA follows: TGCAGTGCGCGGGGGGAGCGGGACTCCAATATGCGAGAGACCCAGTACTTC.

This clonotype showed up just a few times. The CDR3 loop reads CASSLGDGSLVETQYF. DNA for the CDR3: TGCGCCAGCAGCTTGGGGGATGGCAGTCTAGTCGAGACCCAGTACTTC. The V call is TRBV5-1, the J call TRBJ2-5; no clear D. This CDR3 contains 16 residues. The germline V gene encodes CDR1 SGHRS and CDR2 YFSETQ. With 0 bases removed from V and 5 bases from J, the gap between germline ends came to 17 bases.

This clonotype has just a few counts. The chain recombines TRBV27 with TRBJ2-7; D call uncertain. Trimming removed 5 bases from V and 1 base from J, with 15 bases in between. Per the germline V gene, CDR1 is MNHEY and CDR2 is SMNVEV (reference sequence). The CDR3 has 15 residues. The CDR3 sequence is CASSPERRYSYEQYF. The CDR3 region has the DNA TGTGCCAGCAGTCCCGAGAGACGGTATTCCTACGAGCAGTACTTC.

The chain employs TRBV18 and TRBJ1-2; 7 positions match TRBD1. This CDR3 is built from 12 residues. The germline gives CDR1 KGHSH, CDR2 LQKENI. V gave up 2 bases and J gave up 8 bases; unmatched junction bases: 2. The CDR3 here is CASSPATGGYTF. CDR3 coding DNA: TGTGCCAGCTCACCAGCGACAGGGGGCTACACCTTC.

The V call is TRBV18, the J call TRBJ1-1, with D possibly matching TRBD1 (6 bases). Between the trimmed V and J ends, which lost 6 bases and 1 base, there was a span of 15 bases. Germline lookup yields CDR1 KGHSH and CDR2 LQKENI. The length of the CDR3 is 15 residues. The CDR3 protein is CASSPRQESNTEAFF. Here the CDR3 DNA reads TGTGCCAGCTCGCCGAGACAGGAGTCGAACACTGAAGCTTTCTTT.

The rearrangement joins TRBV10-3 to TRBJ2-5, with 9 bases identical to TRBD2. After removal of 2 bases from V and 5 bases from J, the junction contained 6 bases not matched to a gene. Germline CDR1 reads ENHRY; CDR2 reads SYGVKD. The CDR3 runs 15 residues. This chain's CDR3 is CAISEPGTSYETQYF. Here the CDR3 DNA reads TGTGCCATCAGTGAGCCTGGGACTAGCTATGAGACCCAGTACTTC.